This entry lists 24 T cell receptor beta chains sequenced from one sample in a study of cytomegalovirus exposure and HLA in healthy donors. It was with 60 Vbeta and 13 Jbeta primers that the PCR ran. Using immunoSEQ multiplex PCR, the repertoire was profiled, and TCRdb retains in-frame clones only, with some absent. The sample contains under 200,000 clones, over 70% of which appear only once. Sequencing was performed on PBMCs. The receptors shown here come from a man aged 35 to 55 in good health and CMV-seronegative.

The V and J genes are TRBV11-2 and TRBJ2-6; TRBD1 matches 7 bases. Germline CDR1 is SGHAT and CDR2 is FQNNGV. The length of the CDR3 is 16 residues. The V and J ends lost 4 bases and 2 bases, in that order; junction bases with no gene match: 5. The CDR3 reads CASSSTGVPGANVLTF. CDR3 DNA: TGTGCCAGCAGCTCTACAGGGGTACCTGGGGCCAACGTCCTGACTTTC.

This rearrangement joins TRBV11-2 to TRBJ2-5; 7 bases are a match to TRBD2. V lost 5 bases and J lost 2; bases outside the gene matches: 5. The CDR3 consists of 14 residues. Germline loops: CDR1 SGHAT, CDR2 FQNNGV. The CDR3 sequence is CASSLLASQETQYF. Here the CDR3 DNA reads TGTGCCAGCAGCCTACTAGCGAGTCAAGAGACCCAGTACTTC.

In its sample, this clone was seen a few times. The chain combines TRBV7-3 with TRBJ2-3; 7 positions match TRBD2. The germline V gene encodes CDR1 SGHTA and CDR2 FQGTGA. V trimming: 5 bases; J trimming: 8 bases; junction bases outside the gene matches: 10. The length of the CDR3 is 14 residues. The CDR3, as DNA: TGTGCCAGCAGCGACCCAGGACTAGTTCCTACGCAGTATTTT. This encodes CASSDPGLVPTQYF.

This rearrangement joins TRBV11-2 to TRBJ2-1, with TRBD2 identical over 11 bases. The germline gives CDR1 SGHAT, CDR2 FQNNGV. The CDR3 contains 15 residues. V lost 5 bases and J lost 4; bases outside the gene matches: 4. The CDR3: CASSKTSGRYNEQFF. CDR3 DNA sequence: TGTGCCAGCAGCAAAACTAGCGGGAGATACAATGAGCAGTTCTTC.

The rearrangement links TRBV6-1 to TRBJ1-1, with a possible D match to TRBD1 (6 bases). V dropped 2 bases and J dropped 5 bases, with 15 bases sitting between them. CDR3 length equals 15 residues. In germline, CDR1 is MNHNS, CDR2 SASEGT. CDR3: CASSETTYQGTEAFF. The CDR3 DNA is TGTGCCAGCAGTGAAACGACATATCAGGGGACTGAAGCTTTCTTT.

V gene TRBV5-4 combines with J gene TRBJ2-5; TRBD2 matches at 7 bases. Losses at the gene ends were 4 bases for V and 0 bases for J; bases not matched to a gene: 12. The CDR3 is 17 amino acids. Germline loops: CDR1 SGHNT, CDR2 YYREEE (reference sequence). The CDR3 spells CASSAARISGYQETQYF. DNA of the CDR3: TGTGCCAGCAGCGCCGCCCGTATTAGCGGGTACCAAGAGACCCAGTACTTC.

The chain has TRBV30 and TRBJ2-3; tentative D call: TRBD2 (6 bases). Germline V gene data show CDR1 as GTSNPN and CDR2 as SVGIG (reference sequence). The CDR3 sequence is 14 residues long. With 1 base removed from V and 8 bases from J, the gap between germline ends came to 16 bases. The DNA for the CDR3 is TGTGCCTGGAGTGGGCCTACTAGCCTCGGTACGCAGTATTTT. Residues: CAWSGPTSLGTQYF.

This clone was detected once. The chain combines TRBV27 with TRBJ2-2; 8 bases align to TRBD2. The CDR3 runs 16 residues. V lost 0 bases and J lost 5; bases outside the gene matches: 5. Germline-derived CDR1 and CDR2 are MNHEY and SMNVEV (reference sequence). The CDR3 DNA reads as TGTGCCAGCAGTTTATCCGGGAGGGTAAAGACCGGGGAGCTGTTTTTT. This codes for CASSLSGRVKTGELFF.

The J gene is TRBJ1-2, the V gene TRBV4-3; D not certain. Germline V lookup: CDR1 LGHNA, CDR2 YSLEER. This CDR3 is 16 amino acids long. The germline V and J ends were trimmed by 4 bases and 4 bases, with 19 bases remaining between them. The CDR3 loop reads CASSPSRYLLAYGYTF. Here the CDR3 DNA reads TGCGCCAGCAGCCCCAGCAGGTATCTTCTAGCCTATGGCTACACCTTC.

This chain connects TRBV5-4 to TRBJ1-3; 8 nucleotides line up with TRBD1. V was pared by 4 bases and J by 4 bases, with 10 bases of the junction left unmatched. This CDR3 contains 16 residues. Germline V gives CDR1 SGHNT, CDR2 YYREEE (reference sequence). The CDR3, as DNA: TGTGCCAGCAGCACACACTTACAGGGGGTAGGAAACACCATATATTTT. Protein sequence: CASSTHLQGVGNTIYF.

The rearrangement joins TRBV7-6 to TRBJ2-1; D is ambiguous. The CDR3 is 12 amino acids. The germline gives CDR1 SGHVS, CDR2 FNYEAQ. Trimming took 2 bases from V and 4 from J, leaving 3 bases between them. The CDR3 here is CASSLPYNEQFF. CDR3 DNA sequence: TGTGCCAGCAGCTTACCTTACAATGAGCAGTTCTTC. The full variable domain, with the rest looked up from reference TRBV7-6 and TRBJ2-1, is GAGVSQSPRYKVTKRGQDVALRCDPISGHVSLYWYRQALGQGPEFLTYFNYEAQQDKSGLPNDRFSAERPEGSISTLTIQRTEQRDSAMYRCASSLPYNEQFFGPGTRLTVL.

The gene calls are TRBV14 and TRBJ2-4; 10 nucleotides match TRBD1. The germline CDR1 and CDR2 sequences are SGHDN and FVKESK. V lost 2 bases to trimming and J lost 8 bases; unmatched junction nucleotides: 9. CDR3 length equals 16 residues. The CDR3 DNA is TGTGCCAGCAGCCAACATGACAGGGGGCGATTGGACATTCAGTACTTC. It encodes CASSQHDRGRLDIQYF. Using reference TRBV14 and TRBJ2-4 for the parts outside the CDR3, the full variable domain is EAGVTQFPSHSVIEKGQTVTLRCDPISGHDNLYWYRRVMGKEIKFLLHFVKESKQDESGMPNNRFLAERTGGTYSTLKVQPAELEDSGVYFCASSQHDRGRLDIQYFGAGTRLSVL.

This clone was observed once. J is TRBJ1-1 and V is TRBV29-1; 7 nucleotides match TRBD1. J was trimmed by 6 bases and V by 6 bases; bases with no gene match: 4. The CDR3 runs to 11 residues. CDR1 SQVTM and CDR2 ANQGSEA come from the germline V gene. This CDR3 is CSVYRGAEAFF. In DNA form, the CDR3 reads TGCAGCGTATACAGGGGTGCTGAAGCTTTCTTT. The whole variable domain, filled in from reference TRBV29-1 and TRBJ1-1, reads SAVISQKPSRDICQRGTSLTIQCQVDSQVTMMFWYRQQPGQSLTLIATANQGSEATYESGFVIDKFPISRPNLTFSTLTVSNMSPEDSSIYLCSVYRGAEAFFGQGTRLTVV.

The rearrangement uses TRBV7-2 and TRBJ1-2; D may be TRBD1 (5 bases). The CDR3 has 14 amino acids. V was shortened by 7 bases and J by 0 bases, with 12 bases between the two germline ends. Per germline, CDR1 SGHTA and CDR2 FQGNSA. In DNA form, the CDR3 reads TGTGCCAGCATCCCTGCGGGGCCTAACTATGGCTACACCTTC. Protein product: CASIPAGPNYGYTF.

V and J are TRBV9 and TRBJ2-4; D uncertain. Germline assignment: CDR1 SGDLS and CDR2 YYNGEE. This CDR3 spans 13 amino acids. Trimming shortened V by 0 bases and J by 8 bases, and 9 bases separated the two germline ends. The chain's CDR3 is CASSVGVRDIQYF. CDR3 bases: TGTGCCAGCAGCGTAGGCGTTCGGGACATTCAGTACTTC.

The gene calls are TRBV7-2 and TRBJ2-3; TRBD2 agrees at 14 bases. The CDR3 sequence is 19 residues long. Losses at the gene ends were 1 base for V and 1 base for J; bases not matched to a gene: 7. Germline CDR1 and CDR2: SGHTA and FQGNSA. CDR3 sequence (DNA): TGTGCCAGCAGCTTAGGGAGACTAGCGGGAGGGATTGGCACAGATACGCAGTATTTT. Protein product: CASSLGRLAGGIGTDTQYF.

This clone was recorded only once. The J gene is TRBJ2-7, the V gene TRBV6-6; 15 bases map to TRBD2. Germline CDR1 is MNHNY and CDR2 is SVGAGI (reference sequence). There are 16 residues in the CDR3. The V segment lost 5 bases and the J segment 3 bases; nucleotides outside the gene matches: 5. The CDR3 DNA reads TGTGCCAGCAGTCAAGGACTAGCGGGGGGGAACTACGAGCAGTACTTC. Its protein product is CASSQGLAGGNYEQYF.

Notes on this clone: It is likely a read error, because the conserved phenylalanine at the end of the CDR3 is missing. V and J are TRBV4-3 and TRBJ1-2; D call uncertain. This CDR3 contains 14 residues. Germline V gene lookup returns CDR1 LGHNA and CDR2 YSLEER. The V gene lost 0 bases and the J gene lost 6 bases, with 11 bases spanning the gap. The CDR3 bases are TGCGCCAGCAGCCAAGATAGGACTGTGGATGGCTACACCCTC. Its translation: CASSQDRTVDGYTL.

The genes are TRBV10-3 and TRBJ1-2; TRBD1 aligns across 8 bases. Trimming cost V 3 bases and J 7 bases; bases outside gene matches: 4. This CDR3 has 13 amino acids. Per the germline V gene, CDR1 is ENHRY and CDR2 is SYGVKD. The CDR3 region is CAISDGQGFGYTF. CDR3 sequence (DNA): TGTGCCATCAGTGACGGACAGGGTTTTGGCTACACCTTC.

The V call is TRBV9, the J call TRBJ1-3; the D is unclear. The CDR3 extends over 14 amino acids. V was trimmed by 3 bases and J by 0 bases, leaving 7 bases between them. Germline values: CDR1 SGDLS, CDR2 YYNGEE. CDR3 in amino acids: CASSERSSGNTIYF. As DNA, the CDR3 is TGTGCCAGCAGCGAGCGAAGCTCTGGAAACACCATATATTTT.

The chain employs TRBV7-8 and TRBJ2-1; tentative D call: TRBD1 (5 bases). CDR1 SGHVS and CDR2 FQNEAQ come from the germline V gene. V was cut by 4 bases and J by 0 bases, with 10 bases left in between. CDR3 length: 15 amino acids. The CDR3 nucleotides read TGTGCCAGCAGCTCGACAGTTAGCTCCTACAATGAGCAGTTCTTC. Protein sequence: CASSSTVSSYNEQFF.

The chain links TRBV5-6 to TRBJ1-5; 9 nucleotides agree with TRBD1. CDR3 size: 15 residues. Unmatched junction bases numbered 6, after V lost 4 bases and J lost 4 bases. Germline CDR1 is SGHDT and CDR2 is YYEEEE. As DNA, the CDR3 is TGTGCCAGCAGCACCCGGACAGGGGTGAATCAGCCCCAGCATTTT. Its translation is CASSTRTGVNQPQHF.

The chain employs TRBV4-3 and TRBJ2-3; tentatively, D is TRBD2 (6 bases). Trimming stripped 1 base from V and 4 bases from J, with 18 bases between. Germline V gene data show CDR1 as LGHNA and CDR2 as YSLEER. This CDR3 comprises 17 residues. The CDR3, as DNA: TGCGCCAGCAGCCAAGGGCAACTAGTAGGAGGGGCAGATACGCAGTATTTT. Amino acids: CASSQGQLVGGADTQYF.

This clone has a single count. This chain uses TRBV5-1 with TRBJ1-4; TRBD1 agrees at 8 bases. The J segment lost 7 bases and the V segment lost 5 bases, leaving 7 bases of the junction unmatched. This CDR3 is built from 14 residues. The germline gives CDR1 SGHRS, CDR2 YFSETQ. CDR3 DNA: TGCGCCAGCAGGGGGGGACAGGACCTTGAAAAACTGTTTTTT. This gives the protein CASRGGQDLEKLFF.